This entry concerns a single T cell receptor (beta chain). Its target is unknown. This sample was taken from a study of blood T cells in healthy people across ages. As for the study in general: Template switching recovered approximately one barcoded beta molecule for every two T cells. General study findings and limits: The study found more naive CD4+ cells and higher diversity in long-lived than aged donors.

The CDR3 has 16 residues. CDR1 is MDHEN, CDR2 SYDVKM, per germline. It was with a sample-barcoded 5' primer and a J-beta primer mix that a second PCR of about 6 to 12 cycles was run. In TCRdb, the 5' RACE reads were re-called with MiXCR into one record per CDR3 protein. The table records about 670,000 distinct CDR3 sequences, roughly half of them present only once. This chain links TRBV28 with TRBJ2-5; D is ambiguous. The end of the DNA is better explained by TRBJ2-4, so the J call may be wrong. The receptor's source is an elderly woman in good health. Sequences were obtained from blood. The DNA for the CDR3 is TGTGCCAGCACCACTTATAGGGCAGTGACCAAAAACATTCAGTACTTC. Its protein product is CASTTYRAVTKNIQYF.